This T cell receptor (beta chain) was retrieved from a study of T cells in Graves' hyperthyroidism and ophthalmopathy. Whole-study context: Peripheral blood samples were taken at initial diagnosis, prior to any treatment. Study-wide results and limits: The majority of expanded thyroid clonotypes above 0.001 also appeared in blood.

This clonotype was found many times. Its antigen is still unknown. Germline CDR1 and CDR2: SGHTA and FQGNSA. The trim removed 1 base at V and 6 bases at J, leaving 6 bases unmatched. The CDR3 consists of 15 residues. Patients with ophthalmopathy all had a Clinical Activity Score of at least 3, a NOSPECS grade of at least 4 and duration under 3 months. Uncontrolled infection, other autoimmune disease, pregnancy or lactation barred patients from enrollment. Amplified TCR beta CDR3 regions derived from RNA transcripts. HTBI primers were employed in a first-round RT-PCR of the TCR CDR3. TCRdb used MiXCR to reprocess the multiplex PCR reads, holding one entry per CDR3 protein. Among under 400,000 distinct CDR3 sequences listed, 12% to 15% were seen once.

The chain combines TRBV7-2 with TRBJ2-1, with TRBD2 identical over 7 bases. The sequencing sample was made of blood. The TCR originated in a woman aged 60-75 years with Graves' ophthalmopathy. CDR3 residues: CASSLGGGRVNEQFF. CDR3 bases: TGTGCCAGCAGCTTAGGCGGGGGTCGGGTCAATGAGCAGTTCTTC.